The next 15 T cell receptor beta chains were all read from a single sample in a study of cytomegalovirus exposure and HLA in healthy donors. The method was immunoSEQ multiplex PCR; TCRdb's version includes in-frame clones alone and lacks a portion of them. This sample yields 35,000 to 50,000 clones, of which over 85% are seen a single time; about 2.1% belongs to the top ten. The sequencing sample was made of PBMCs. Receptors were obtained from a woman aged 18 to 35 in good health and CMV-seronegative.

The chain employs TRBV4-1 and TRBJ2-2; possible D gene TRBD1, 6 bases. The CDR3 contains 17 residues. The ends were cut back, 1 base at V and 6 bases at J, with 18 bases in the middle. In germline, CDR1 is MGHRA, CDR2 YSYEKL. The chain's CDR3 is CASSQVKFRTGSGELFF. CDR3 sequence (DNA): TGCGCCAGCAGCCAAGTTAAGTTTCGAACAGGGTCCGGGGAGCTGTTTTTT.

This chain links TRBV6-1 with TRBJ2-2; TRBD2 is a possible D gene (6 bases). Trimming removed 6 bases from V and 7 bases from J, with 15 bases in between. The CDR3 contains 14 residues. Per germline, CDR1 MNHNS and CDR2 SASEGT. CDR3 nucleotide sequence: TGTGCCAGCAGCGGGGAGGTTTGGGTCGGGGAGCTGTTTTTT. Protein: CASSGEVWVGELFF.

This chain joins TRBV28 and TRBJ2-2, with unresolved D. The CDR3 is 14 residues long. Germline V gene sequence: CDR1 MDHEN, CDR2 SYDVKM. V lost 3 bases and J lost 1, with 6 bases in between. The CDR3 coding sequence is TGTGCCAGCAGTTTTATCCTGAACACCGGGGAGCTGTTTTTT. It encodes CASSFILNTGELFF.

The V gene is TRBV2, the J gene TRBJ2-1; D call uncertain. Germline values: CDR1 SNHLY, CDR2 FYNNEI. This CDR3 spans 14 amino acids. V lost 6 bases and J 5 bases, leaving 14 bases between the germline ends. Here the CDR3 reads CASSQLTADNEQFF. The CDR3 bases are TGTGCCAGCAGCCAGCTAACAGCCGACAATGAGCAGTTCTTC.

The gene calls are TRBV4-1 and TRBJ2-5; 13 nucleotides agree with TRBD2. CDR3 length equals 15 residues. V shed 5 bases, J shed 5 bases, and the junction held 5 bases outside the gene matches. Germline CDR1 and CDR2: MGHRA and YSYEKL. CDR3 amino acids: CASSEQTSGRETQYF. The CDR3 region has the DNA TGCGCCAGCAGCGAACAGACTAGCGGGAGGGAGACCCAGTACTTC.

The chain joins TRBV19 to TRBJ1-2; 8 nucleotides align to TRBD1. Losses at the gene ends were 4 bases for V and 2 bases for J; bases not matched to a gene: 6. Germline V gene sequence: CDR1 LNHDA, CDR2 SQIVND (reference sequence). CDR3 length: 15 amino acids. The CDR3 loop reads CASSTRTGLNYGYTF. The CDR3 bases are TGTGCCAGTAGTACCAGGACAGGGTTGAACTATGGCTACACCTTC.

The rearrangement joins TRBV7-9 to TRBJ1-1, with D tentatively TRBD1 (5 bases). CDR3 length equals 12 residues. Germline lookup yields CDR1 SEHNR and CDR2 FQNEAQ (reference sequence). V was trimmed by 3 bases and J by 6 bases, leaving 8 bases between them. The CDR3 nucleotides read TGTGCCAGCAGCTTTGCGACAGCTGAAGCTTTCTTT. Amino acid sequence: CASSFATAEAFF.

V is TRBV2 and J is TRBJ2-3; tentatively, D is TRBD2 (7 bases). Between the trimmed V and J ends, which lost 4 bases and 4 bases, there was a span of 9 bases. CDR3 size: 13 residues. Per germline, CDR1 SNHLY and CDR2 FYNNEI. CDR3 in DNA: TGTGCCAGCAGTGGGGGGGGCGCAGATACGCAGTATTTT. Translation gives CASSGGGADTQYF.

J is TRBJ1-2 and V is TRBV11-2, with D possibly matching TRBD1 (5 bases). V gave up 2 bases and J gave up 7 bases, with 11 bases separating them. Per the germline V gene, CDR1 is SGHAT and CDR2 is FQNNGV. The CDR3 is made up of 13 amino acids. The CDR3 nucleotides read TGTGCCAGCAGCTTATTAGCGGGGACTGGCTACACCTTC. Encoded protein: CASSLLAGTGYTF.

This chain uses TRBV28 with TRBJ2-2; perhaps TRBD2 as D (5 bases). This CDR3 is 16 amino acids long. The germline V gene has CDR1 MDHEN and CDR2 SYDVKM. V lost 1 base and J 5 bases, leaving 14 bases between the germline ends. CDR3 amino acids: CASSLSLGVVTGELFF. The CDR3 DNA is TGTGCCAGCAGTTTATCGTTGGGAGTTGTTACCGGGGAGCTGTTTTTT.

The chain is built from TRBV28 and TRBJ2-2; D is possibly TRBD2 (6 bases). Trimming removed 6 bases at V and 1 base at J, with 15 bases between. The germline gives CDR1 MDHEN, CDR2 SYDVKM. The CDR3 loop spans 16 amino acids. CDR3 sequence (DNA): TGTGCCAGCAGCCCAATGGGGGGAGAGAACACCGGGGAGCTGTTTTTT. This encodes CASSPMGGENTGELFF.

The chain has TRBV6-1 and TRBJ1-5; D gene ambiguous. V lost 7 bases and J 5 bases, leaving 18 bases between the germline ends. CDR1 is MNHNS, CDR2 SASEGT, per germline. This CDR3 has 15 amino acids. The CDR3 bases are TGTGCCAGCACCATTCGGTCCCCGGCGGATCAGCCCCAGCATTTT. Encoded protein: CASTIRSPADQPQHF.

The chain links TRBV9 to TRBJ2-3; TRBD2 agrees at 7 bases. V lost 5 bases to trimming and J lost 1 base; unmatched junction nucleotides: 7. CDR1 and CDR2 from the germline V gene are SGDLS and YYNGEE. The CDR3 totals 15 residues. The CDR3: CASRSYRGGTDTQYF. The CDR3 nucleotides read TGTGCCAGCAGGTCTTATCGGGGGGGCACAGATACGCAGTATTTT.

The V gene is TRBV19, the J gene TRBJ1-1, with D unresolved. The CDR3 totals 14 residues. V shed 6 bases and J shed 0 bases, with 11 bases lying between them. Germline values: CDR1 LNHDA, CDR2 SQIVND (reference sequence). CDR3 region: CASRSANLNTEAFF. As DNA, the CDR3 is TGTGCCAGTAGAAGCGCAAATTTGAACACTGAAGCTTTCTTT.

This rearrangement joins TRBV4-1 to TRBJ2-5; 7 nucleotides align to TRBD2. There are 15 residues in the CDR3. Germline CDR1 reads MGHRA; CDR2 reads YSYEKL. The V segment lost 3 bases and the J segment 6 bases; nucleotides outside the gene matches: 10. CDR3 sequence (DNA): TGCGCCAGCAGCCAGTCGCGGGAGATTAGAAAGACCCAGTACTTC. Translating it yields CASSQSREIRKTQYF.